This TCR beta chain is drawn from a study of blood T cell repertoires in COVID-19. Across the study: Both acute and convalescent COVID-19 samples were obtained from the United States, Italy and Spain.

In the original analysis: Amplifying reference gene primers gave estimates of nucleated cell counts. The repertoire was sequenced with immunoSEQ multiplex PCR; TCRdb's copy has only in-frame clones and lacks some. V, J and clone size are taken as reported in that table, and D and trimming were inferred from the DNA itself. The sample yields around 320,000 clones, 70% to 90% seen once. This clone is a singleton in its sample. The CDR3 has 14 amino acids. The germline CDR1 and CDR2 sequences are SEHNR and FQNEAQ (reference sequence). Between the trimmed V and J ends, which lost 4 bases and 2 bases, there was a span of 11 bases.

The clonotype was recovered from a human donor in a cohort sampled during active COVID-19. The V and J genes are TRBV7-9 and TRBJ1-1; D remains unclear. Sequencing was carried out using peripheral blood. CDR3 nucleotides: TGTGCCAGCAGCTCGATGCGGGATAACACTGAAGCTTTCTTT. The encoded protein is CASSSMRDNTEAFF. Supplemented by reference TRBV7-9 and TRBJ1-1, the full variable domain reads DTGVSQNPRHKITKRGQNVTFRCDPISEHNRLYWYRQTLGQGPEFLTYFQNEAQLEKSRLLSDRFSAERPKGSFSTLEIQRTEQGDSAMYLCASSSMRDNTEAFFGQGTRLTVV.